A selection of T cell receptor beta chains follows, all from one sample in a study of cytomegalovirus exposure and HLA in healthy donors. Repertoires were generated with immunoSEQ multiplex PCR, while TCRdb's copy carries only in-frame clones and drops some. The top ten clones hold over 1.3% of a sample with around 190,000 clones, roughly 82% of them seen once. The material sequenced was PBMCs. The receptors come from a woman aged 18 to 35 in good health and CMV-seronegative. The CDR3 runs from the conserved cysteine through the conserved F or W. Fields, in order: V gene, CDR3 protein.

TRBV7-6 CASSQRTADYEQYF
TRBV27 CASRVQRDMGKAFF
TRBV6-6 CASVGVLAGGDTQYF
TRBV5-1 CASSLEAGTGNTIYF
TRBV9 CASTATDEGYGYTF
TRBV27 CASSRIRGGRETQYF
TRBV6-6 CASSLQGLNEQYF
TRBV29-1 CSVDNSNYGYTF
TRBV19 CASSTRTGTGGLRETQYF
TRBV19 CASSTRQGANSPLHF
TRBV7-2 CASGEEGRRARADTQYF
TRBV5-6 CASSLLANTEAFF
TRBV13 CASSRAFFGQGTRPSLAFF
TRBV27 CASSSPGQQETQYF
TRBV2 CASSEGGSSLEQFF
TRBV19 CASSNTGTGELFF
TRBV9 CASSVAGEGDTEAFF
TRBV19 CASSPKPTSGHSYNEQFF
TRBV27 CASRLQGFGYGYTF
TRBV6-1 CASSEFQGYTF
TRBV19 CACRAGDYGYTF
TRBV6-5 CASSYSRVYGYTF
TRBV6-5 CASTRSSSVQKLFF
TRBV6-6 CASSYFTGGPGTEAFF
TRBV23-1 CASGVSGNFGFYEQYF
TRBV28 CASSFQPKSNEQFF
TRBV27 CASSLGWGDRDYEQFF
TRBV5-1 CASSFVSGRDTGELFF
TRBV21-1 CASSKVRGGQGASGSYNEQFF
TRBV6-5 CASSLRGYNEQFF